A single TCR beta chain is shown here with its context. This sample is drawn from a study of Tregs in tolerant kidney transplant recipients. Unstimulated regulatory T cells (CD4+CD25+CD127-), CD4+CD25- non-regulatory cells, CD4 and CD8 cells were FACS-sorted from thawed PBMCs. The germline V gene encodes CDR1 LNHDA and CDR2 SQIVND (reference sequence). V was trimmed by 5 bases and J by 0 bases, leaving 13 bases between them. CDR3 size: 15 residues. Data came from immunoSEQ multiplex PCR; TCRdb stores just in-frame clones and leaves some out. Among tens of thousands of clones listed, 93% were seen once.

The origin of this receptor is a human donor who received a combined kidney and bone marrow transplant. The sample consisted of CD4+ T cells from blood, taken before the transplant. The chain joins TRBV19 to TRBJ1-1; D is unresolved. The CDR3 here is CASSLAGVLNTEAFF. The CDR3 DNA sequence: TGTGCCAGTAGTCTGGCCGGGGTGTTGAACACTGAAGCTTTCTTT.